This is a list of T cell receptor beta chains from one sample in a study of T cells in Graves' hyperthyroidism and ophthalmopathy. From the multiplex PCR reads, TCRdb called clonotypes with MiXCR, one entry per CDR3 protein. This sample yields approximately 480,000 distinct CDR3 sequences, of which 20% to 25% are seen a single time; about 30% belongs to the top ten. Sequencing was performed on blood. The receptors were gathered from a man between 18 and 29 years old with Graves' hyperthyroidism. Both conserved end residues are part of each CDR3. The D gene is left open where the match is weak. Size values are once, few and many counts, or a class for expanded clones, and some rows have none.

clone_size	v_call	j_call	d_call	cdr3_aa	cdr3_nt
many	TRBV24-1	TRBJ1-2	-	CATSAPGAYGYTF	TGTGCCACCAGTGCCCCAGGGGCGTATGGCTACACCTTC
many	TRBV7-9	TRBJ1-2	-	CASSFGTNGYTF	TGTGCCAGCAGCTTCGGAACGAATGGCTACACCTTC
many	TRBV6-1	TRBJ2-2	-	CANSRQGVGELFF	TGTGCCAACAGTCGCCAGGGCGTCGGGGAGCTGTTTTTT
-	TRBV6-1	TRBJ2-7	TRBD1	CASRETGESLEQYF	TGTGCCAGCAGGGAGACAGGGGAGTCCCTCGAGCAGTACTTC
-	TRBV5-1	TRBJ2-7	TRBD2	CASSLAPGGAGEQYF	TGCGCCAGCAGCTTGGCCCCCGGGGGGGCTGGCGAGCAGTACTTC
few	TRBV4-1	TRBJ1-3	-	CASSQDRENTIYF	TGCGCCAGCAGCCAAGATCGAGAAAACACCATATATTTT
many	TRBV20-1	TRBJ2-7	-	CSARGRATGYEQYF	TGCAGTGCTAGAGGCCGCGCCACAGGGTACGAGCAGTACTTC
many	TRBV4-1	TRBJ1-5	-	CASSQEGLGGQPQHF	TGCGCCAGCAGCCAAGAAGGTCTGGGAGGTCAGCCCCAGCATTTT
-	TRBV29-1	TRBJ2-7	TRBD1	CSVEGYRDRSYEQYF	TGCAGCGTTGAAGGGTACCGGGACAGATCCTACGAGCAGTACTTC
many	TRBV20-1	TRBJ2-7	TRBD1	CSASRRQGVGEQYF	TGCAGTGCTAGCCGCCGGCAGGGGGTGGGGGAGCAGTACTTC
many	TRBV6-5	TRBJ1-1	TRBD1	CASSYSASGGNTEAFF	TGTGCCAGCAGTTACTCCGCGTCAGGGGGGAATACTGAAGCTTTCTTT
-	TRBV20-1	TRBJ1-5	TRBD1	CSASETPGGWEPQHF	TGCAGTGCTAGTGAAACGCCAGGGGGATGGGAGCCCCAGCATTTT
few	TRBV3-1	TRBJ2-7	-	CASSQLRDGAYEQYF	TGTGCCAGCAGCCAACTGCGGGACGGAGCCTACGAGCAGTACTTC
many	TRBV12-3/TRBV12-4	TRBJ1-2	TRBD1	CASSFSQGADGYTF	TGTGCCAGCAGTTTTTCACAGGGGGCGGATGGCTACACCTTC
many	TRBV12-5	TRBJ1-1	-	CASGREAGTEAFF	TGTGCTAGTGGTCGAGAGGCCGGCACTGAAGCTTTCTTT
-	TRBV2	TRBJ1-1	-	CATTTGNTEAFF	TGTGCCACTACGACGGGAAACACTGAAGCTTTCTTT
few	TRBV15	TRBJ2-2	-	CATSRDPVYTGELFF	TGTGCCACCAGCAGAGACCCGGTTTACACCGGGGAGCTGTTTTTT
many	TRBV12-3/TRBV12-4	TRBJ1-2	-	CASSLGTVDGYTF	TGTGCCAGCAGTTTAGGGACGGTGGATGGCTACACCTTC
many	TRBV11-1	TRBJ1-1	-	CASSLDRFTWDTEAFF	TGTGCCAGCAGCTTAGATCGTTTTACGTGGGACACTGAAGCTTTCTTT
many	TRBV5-6	TRBJ1-1	TRBD1	CASSPGTGWEAFF	TGTGCCAGCAGCCCAGGGACAGGGTGGGAAGCTTTCTTT
many	TRBV29-1	TRBJ1-1	-	CSVVIGYNTEAFF	TGCAGCGTTGTGATTGGGTACAACACTGAAGCTTTCTTT
-	TRBV19	TRBJ1-6	-	CATNGGFNYNSPLHF	TGTGCCACAAACGGGGGGTTCAACTATAATTCACCCCTCCACTTT
-	TRBV9	TRBJ1-2	TRBD1	CASSVGQGHYGYTF	TGTGCCAGCAGCGTGGGACAGGGCCATTATGGCTACACCTTC
many	TRBV12-3/TRBV12-4	TRBJ1-2	-	CASSSTGKYGYTF	TGTGCCAGCAGTTCTACAGGGAAGTATGGCTACACCTTC
few	TRBV28	TRBJ1-2	-	CASSTRYGYTF	TGTGCCAGCAGTACCAGATATGGCTACACCTTC
many	TRBV6-1	TRBJ1-4	-	CASSGDSTEKLFF	TGTGCCAGCAGTGGAGACAGTACTGAAAAACTGTTTTTT
-	TRBV20-1	TRBJ2-3	TRBD2	CSARDYGGGDTQYF	TGCAGTGCTAGAGATTACGGGGGGGGAGATACGCAGTATTTT
-	TRBV30	TRBJ2-5	-	CAWSVRPAETQYF	TGTGCCTGGAGTGTACGTCCCGCCGAGACCCAGTACTTC
many	TRBV6-5	TRBJ2-7	-	CASSSRTILVYEQYF	TGTGCCAGCAGTTCGCGGACAATCCTGGTTTACGAGCAGTACTTC
-	TRBV12-3/TRBV12-4	TRBJ1-5	-	CASSLQRGEGQPQHF	TGTGCCAGCAGTTTACAACGGGGAGAAGGACAGCCCCAGCATTTT
-	TRBV7-9	TRBJ2-5	-	CASSLEGGHETQYF	TGTGCCAGCAGCTTAGAGGGGGGGCACGAGACCCAGTACTTC
few	TRBV6-1	TRBJ2-5	TRBD2	CASSERIWGSGVLQETQYF	TGTGCCAGCAGTGAAAGAATTTGGGGTAGCGGGGTACTCCAAGAGACCCAGTACTTC
-	TRBV7-8	TRBJ2-7	-	CASSLKDLYEQYF	TGTGCCAGCAGCTTAAAGGATCTTTACGAGCAGTACTTC
many	TRBV29-1	TRBJ1-1	-	CSVGSSINTEAFF	TGCAGCGTTGGATCCTCTATCAACACTGAAGCTTTCTTT
many	TRBV20-1	TRBJ2-5	TRBD1	CSARTGTGGFETQYF	TGCAGTGCTAGGACCGGGACAGGGGGCTTCGAGACCCAGTACTTC
-	TRBV9	TRBJ1-2	TRBD1	CASSLRTGINYGYTF	TGTGCCAGCAGCCTCAGGACAGGGATTAACTATGGCTACACCTTC
many	TRBV6-2/TRBV6-3	TRBJ2-5	-	CASSYYEAPETQYF	TGTGCCAGCAGTTACTATGAGGCCCCAGAGACCCAGTACTTC
many	TRBV10-3	TRBJ1-2	-	CAISGTAGGYTF	TGTGCCATCAGTGGGACAGCAGGAGGCTACACCTTC